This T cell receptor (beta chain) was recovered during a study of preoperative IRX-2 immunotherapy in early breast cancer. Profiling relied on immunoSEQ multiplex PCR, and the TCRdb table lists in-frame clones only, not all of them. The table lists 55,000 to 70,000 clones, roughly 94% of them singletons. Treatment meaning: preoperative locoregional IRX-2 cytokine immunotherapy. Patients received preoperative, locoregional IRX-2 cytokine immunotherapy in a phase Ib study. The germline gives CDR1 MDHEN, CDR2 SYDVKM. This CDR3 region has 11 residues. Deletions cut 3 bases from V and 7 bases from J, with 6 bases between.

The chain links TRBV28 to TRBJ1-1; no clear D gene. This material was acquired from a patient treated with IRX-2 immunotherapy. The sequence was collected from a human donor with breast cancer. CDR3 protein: CASSLRVEAFF. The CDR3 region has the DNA TGTGCCAGCAGTTTGCGGGTTGAAGCTTTCTTT.